This TCR beta chain was sequenced for a study of blood T cell repertoires in COVID-19. Overall study context: Samples came from the United States, Italy and Spain, spanning acute and convalescent COVID-19. T cells, B-cell-depleted T cells, or PBMCs supplied cDNA or gDNA.

In the study's own analysis: From reference gene primer amplification, estimates of nucleated cell counts were derived. Using immunoSEQ multiplex PCR, the repertoire was profiled, and TCRdb retains in-frame clones only, with some absent. The DNA gave D and trimming, while V, J and clone size come from that table. The data contain around 150,000 clones, 75% to 90% of them seen just once; the ten biggest clones take up around 2.3%. Material: peripheral blood. The origin of this receptor is a man aged 50 to 59 with active COVID-19.

The CDR3: CASSQAKETQYF. CDR3 bases: TGTGCCAGCAGCCAAGCAAAAGAGACCCAGTACTTC. The V gene is TRBV3-1 (or the pseudogene TRBV3-2), the J gene TRBJ2-5; D gene ambiguous. The V gene lost 1 base and the J gene lost 3 bases, with 3 bases spanning the gap. Germline V CDR1 and CDR2: LGHDT, YNNKEL (reference sequence). This CDR3 contains 12 residues.